Following are 32 T cell receptor beta chains from one sample sequenced in a study of blood T cell repertoires in COVID-19. Clones were sequenced by immunoSEQ multiplex PCR, and TCRdb holds only the in-frame ones, with some missing. This table has around 270,000 clones, more than 85% appearing once. Material for sequencing was peripheral blood. The receptors shown here come from a man aged 35-49 years with acute or convalescent COVID-19.

Here the CDR3 reads CASRVDRDGTEAFF. The CDR3 DNA reads TGTGCCAGCAGGGTGGACAGGGACGGGACTGAAGCTTTCTTT. The gene calls are TRBV6-5 and TRBJ1-1, with TRBD1 matching 8 bases. J gave up 5 bases and V 6 bases, and 8 bases lay outside the gene matches. The CDR3 is made up of 14 amino acids. Germline V gives CDR1 MNHEY, CDR2 SVGAGI.

The V and J genes are TRBV19 and TRBJ2-1; tentatively, D is TRBD2 (5 bases). The CDR3 contains 15 residues. V shed 3 bases and J shed 6 bases, with 15 bases lying between them. CDR1 and CDR2 (germline): LNHDA, SQIVND (reference sequence). CDR3 in DNA: TGTGCCAGTAGTATGGACTTTTTCGGGTTCAATGAGCAGTTCTTC. This encodes CASSMDFFGFNEQFF.

This chain uses TRBV3-1 (or the pseudogene TRBV3-2) with TRBJ1-5; 8 bases align to TRBD1. With 6 bases clipped from V and 3 bases from J, the junction kept 4 bases outside the gene matches. The germline V gene encodes CDR1 LGHDT and CDR2 YNNKEL (reference sequence). CDR3 length: 14 amino acids. In nucleotides, the CDR3 is TGTGCCAGCAGTCGACAGGGGCCCAATCAGCCCCAGCATTTT. As protein: CASSRQGPNQPQHF.

The chain employs TRBV6-5 and TRBJ2-4, with 7 bases fitting TRBD2. Germline V gene data show CDR1 as MNHEY and CDR2 as SVGAGI. With 0 bases clipped from V and 12 bases from J, the junction kept 8 bases outside the gene matches. The CDR3 loop spans 14 amino acids. CDR3 in amino acids: CASSYSIGGGRQYF. CDR3 DNA sequence: TGTGCCAGCAGTTACTCGATTGGCGGGGGACGTCAGTACTTC.

The chain is built from TRBV30 and TRBJ2-2, with D perhaps TRBD2 (6 bases). V gave up 1 base and J gave up 6 bases, with 12 bases separating them. There are 14 residues in the CDR3. CDR1 and CDR2 from the germline V gene are GTSNPN and SVGIG (reference sequence). The CDR3, as DNA: TGTGCCTGGAGTGGGGGGAGCGGGTCCGGGGAGCTGTTTTTT. Translation gives CAWSGGSGSGELFF.

This clone was observed once. The V and J genes are TRBV7-2 and TRBJ2-3; TRBD2 matches 11 bases. Trimming at V came to 2 bases and at J to 8 bases, leaving 9 bases not matched to a gene. Germline loops: CDR1 SGHTA, CDR2 FQGNSA. The CDR3 is made up of 16 amino acids. CDR3 in DNA: TGTGCCAGCAGCTTATACCCCGGGACTAGCGGTGTTACGCAGTATTTT. As protein: CASSLYPGTSGVTQYF. Based on the CDR3 plus reference TRBV7-2 and TRBJ2-3, the full variable domain is GAGVSQSPSNKVTEKGKDVELRCDPISGHTALYWYRQSLGQGLEFLIYFQGNSAPDKSGLPSDRFSAERTGGSVSTLTIQRTQQEDSAVYLCASSLYPGTSGVTQYFGPGTRLTVL.

The rearrangement uses TRBV5-6 and TRBJ1-5; a weak D match, TRBD1 (6 bases). The CDR3 has 14 amino acids. Per germline, CDR1 SGHDT and CDR2 YYEEEE. Trimming removed 4 bases at V and 7 bases at J, with 15 bases between. The CDR3 spells CASSTGTTSQPQHF. The CDR3 coding sequence is TGTGCCAGCAGCACCGGGACAACGAGCCAGCCCCAGCATTTT.

The rearrangement joins TRBV19 to TRBJ1-5; TRBD1 matches 10 bases. The germline CDR1 and CDR2 sequences are LNHDA and SQIVND (reference sequence). V lost 3 bases and J lost 1; bases outside the gene matches: 9. The CDR3 runs to 18 residues. The CDR3 region is CASSMYGTGVVSNQPQHF. As DNA, the CDR3 is TGTGCCAGTAGTATGTACGGGACAGGGGTCGTCAGCAATCAGCCCCAGCATTTT.

The V call is TRBV27, the J call TRBJ2-1; TRBD1 aligns across 11 bases. Germline V gene sequence: CDR1 MNHEY, CDR2 SMNVEV (reference sequence). The CDR3 extends over 15 amino acids. V gave up 5 bases and J gave up 4 bases; unmatched junction bases: 4. The chain's CDR3 is CASSMDRGHYNEQFF. The DNA of the CDR3 is TGTGCCAGCAGTATGGACAGGGGGCATTACAATGAGCAGTTCTTC.

This clone has just one count. The chain uses TRBV7-2 and TRBJ1-2; a weak D match, TRBD1 (5 bases). Germline lookup yields CDR1 SGHTA and CDR2 FQGNSA. Between the trimmed V and J ends, which lost 5 bases and 2 bases, there was a span of 12 bases. CDR3 length: 14 amino acids. The CDR3: CASSEDSLNYGYTF. In nucleotides, the CDR3 is TGTGCCAGCAGCGAAGACAGCCTAAACTATGGCTACACCTTC.

The chain couples TRBV5-6 to TRBJ2-3; tentatively, D is TRBD2 (5 bases). The CDR3 consists of 14 residues. V was cut by 3 bases and J by 0 bases, with 8 bases left in between. Looked up from germline, CDR1 is SGHDT and CDR2 is YYEEEE. The CDR3 spells CASSSPGSTDTQYF. CDR3 coding DNA: TGTGCCAGCAGCTCCCCGGGGAGCACAGATACGCAGTATTTT. Variable domain in full (rest from reference TRBV5-6 and TRBJ2-3): DAGVTQSPTHLIKTRGQQVTLRCSPKSGHDTVSWYQQALGQGPQFIFQYYEEEERQRGNFPDRFSGHQFPNYSSELNVNALLLGDSALYLCASSSPGSTDTQYFGPGTRLTVL.

The chain links TRBV12-3 or TRBV12-4 to TRBJ1-1; D gene unclear. The CDR3 has 13 amino acids. The germline V and J ends were trimmed by 3 bases and 1 base, with 6 bases remaining between them. This CDR3 is CASSFQANTEAFF. The CDR3 DNA follows: TGTGCCAGCAGTTTCCAAGCGAACACTGAAGCTTTCTTT.

The J gene is TRBJ1-3, the V gene TRBV2; possibly TRBD1 for D (5 bases). Germline CDR1 and CDR2: SNHLY and FYNNEI. The CDR3 has 15 amino acids. V lost 1 base and J 3 bases, leaving 10 bases between the germline ends. DNA for the CDR3: TGTGCCAGCAGTGAAGGGAGAAGGGGTGGAAACACCATATATTTT. It specifies CASSEGRRGGNTIYF.

CDR3 DNA sequence: TGTGCCAGCAGACCCACAGTAGATCAGCCCCAGCATTTT. Residues: CASRPTVDQPQHF. The chain carries TRBV2 and TRBJ1-5, with D uncertain. Trimming cost V 6 bases and J 5 bases, with 11 bases left between them. This CDR3 region has 13 residues. CDR1 SNHLY and CDR2 FYNNEI come from the germline V gene. The full variable domain, completed using reference TRBV2 and TRBJ1-5, is EPEVTQTPSHQVTQMGQEVILRCVPISNHLYFYWYRQILGQKVEFLVSFYNNEISEKSEIFDDQFSVERPDGSNFTLKIRSTKLEDSAMYFCASRPTVDQPQHFGDGTRLSIL.

This clone was observed a single time. The V gene is TRBV5-1, the J gene TRBJ1-6; 10 bases match TRBD1. J was trimmed by 7 bases and V by 3 bases; bases with no gene match: 4. The CDR3 is made up of 15 amino acids. CDR1 is SGHRS, CDR2 YFSETQ, per germline. CDR3 protein: CASSSPGQGNSPLHF. The CDR3 DNA is TGCGCCAGCAGCTCTCCGGGACAGGGGAATTCACCCCTCCACTTT.

V is TRBV28 and J is TRBJ2-7, with a weak D call TRBD2 (6 bases). Germline CDR1 MDHEN, CDR2 SYDVKM. CDR3 length equals 14 residues. V lost 7 bases and J lost 4, with 17 bases in between. The CDR3 bases are TGTGCCAGCACCTCCCCCCGGGACTTATACGAGCAGTACTTC. Protein sequence: CASTSPRDLYEQYF.

This chain uses TRBV5-1 with TRBJ1-6, with 7 bases matching TRBD1. The V gene's germline CDR1 is SGHRS and CDR2 YFSETQ. After removal of 4 bases from V and 8 bases from J, the junction contained 6 bases not matched to a gene. The CDR3 runs to 14 residues. Here the CDR3 reads CASSLGTADSPLHF. For the CDR3, the DNA is TGCGCCAGCAGCCTGGGGACAGCCGATTCACCCCTCCACTTT.

This clone has a single count. The rearrangement joins TRBV11-2 to TRBJ2-7, with TRBD2 identical over 7 bases. This CDR3 contains 16 residues. J lost 0 bases, V lost 4 bases, and 9 bases had no gene match. CDR1 is SGHAT and CDR2 is FQNNGV in the germline V gene. The CDR3 spells CASSSGRLTSSYEQYF. The CDR3 DNA reads TGTGCCAGCAGCTCCGGGAGGTTGACTAGCTCCTACGAGCAGTACTTC.

This clone appeared once. The genes are TRBV5-4 and TRBJ2-1, with 8 positions matching TRBD2. There are 18 residues in the CDR3. V shed 3 bases, J shed 0 bases, and the junction held 11 bases outside the gene matches. From germline, CDR1 is SGHNT and CDR2 YYREEE (reference sequence). In DNA form, the CDR3 reads TGTGCCAGCAGCTCCCGGGGCGGGGGGTCGAGCTCCTACAATGAGCAGTTCTTC. It codes for CASSSRGGGSSSYNEQFF.

The chain employs TRBV10-3 and TRBJ1-1; no clear D gene. Germline CDR1 and CDR2: ENHRY and SYGVKD. V was cut by 10 bases and J by 3 bases, with 18 bases left in between. The CDR3 has 14 residues. CDR3 in DNA: TGTGCCACCGCGAAGGTAGGCCAGGACACTGAAGCTTTCTTT. Its translation is CATAKVGQDTEAFF.

This chain uses TRBV19 with TRBJ1-2, with D possibly TRBD1 on 5 matching bases. Trimming removed 0 bases at V and 6 bases at J, with 20 bases between. The CDR3 spans 17 residues. Germline V CDR1 and CDR2: LNHDA, SQIVND (reference sequence). The CDR3, as DNA: TGTGCCAGTAGTATAGAGGGGCTCCCGTATGGATTAAATGGCTACACCTTC. This codes for CASSIEGLPYGLNGYTF.

The chain links TRBV4-1 to TRBJ2-3; 16 nucleotides agree with TRBD2. Trimming removed 3 bases from V and 6 bases from J; junction bases left unmatched: 9. The length of the CDR3 is 18 residues. Germline CDR1 MGHRA, CDR2 YSYEKL. For the CDR3, the DNA is TGCGCCAGCAGCCAGACCGGGACTAGCGGGGGGGTCCCCGATACGCAGTATTTT. Translated, it gives CASSQTGTSGGVPDTQYF.

V is TRBV24-1 and J is TRBJ2-3, with 10 bases that match TRBD2. V lost 6 bases, J lost 10 bases, and 12 bases stayed unmatched. In germline, CDR1 is KGHDR, CDR2 SFDVKD. The CDR3 consists of 15 residues. CDR3 in amino acids: CATSPSGGPKGSQYF. DNA for the CDR3: TGTGCCACCAGTCCTAGCGGGGGCCCGAAGGGATCGCAGTATTTT.

Turning to this clone: Other DNA sequences in the sample encode the same CDR3. This rearrangement joins TRBV5-1 to TRBJ1-1, with D perhaps matching TRBD1 (6 bases). V dropped 3 bases and J dropped 1 base, with 10 bases sitting between them. Germline-derived CDR1 and CDR2 are SGHRS and YFSETQ. The CDR3 loop spans 14 amino acids. CDR3 region: CASSSGQPNTEAFF. As DNA, the CDR3 is TGCGCCAGCAGCTCAGGACAGCCGAACACTGAAGCTTTCTTT.

This rearrangement joins TRBV11-3 to TRBJ2-2; maybe TRBD1 (6 bases). Germline loops: CDR1 SGHNT, CDR2 YENEEA. The V end was cut by 1 base, the J end by 2 bases, with 8 bases between. The CDR3 runs 15 residues. The CDR3 sequence is CASSLGQVNTGELFF. The CDR3 nucleotides read TGTGCCAGCAGCTTAGGACAGGTTAACACCGGGGAGCTGTTTTTT.

The chain has TRBV3-1 (or the pseudogene TRBV3-2) and TRBJ2-1, with D tentatively TRBD1 (6 bases). Germline loops: CDR1 LGHDT, CDR2 YNNKEL (reference sequence). V lost 0 bases, J lost 9 bases, and 12 bases lay in between. CDR3 size: 14 residues. CDR3 in amino acids: CASSQDRGYGEQFF. The CDR3, as DNA: TGTGCCAGCAGCCAAGACAGGGGATATGGTGAGCAGTTCTTC.

This chain joins TRBV2 and TRBJ2-1; 9 nucleotides agree with TRBD2. The CDR3 loop spans 13 amino acids. Trimming took 7 bases from V and 7 from J; bases not matched to a gene: 5. Germline lookup yields CDR1 SNHLY and CDR2 FYNNEI. CDR3 region: CASKERGDNEQFF. The CDR3 DNA is TGTGCCAGCAAGGAGCGGGGGGATAATGAGCAGTTCTTC.

The V call is TRBV6-5, the J call TRBJ1-5, with D possibly TRBD1 on 6 matching bases. Germline V gene sequence: CDR1 MNHEY, CDR2 SVGAGI. The CDR3 contains 15 residues. Trimming shortened V by 6 bases and J by 7 bases, and 19 bases separated the two germline ends. This CDR3 is CASSPGMGAWQPQHF. In DNA form, the CDR3 reads TGTGCCAGCAGCCCGGGTATGGGGGCTTGGCAGCCCCAGCATTTT.

The genes are TRBV7-9 and TRBJ1-2; D possibly corresponds to TRBD1 (5 bases). CDR1 is SEHNR, CDR2 FQNEAQ, per germline (reference sequence). Trimming left V 1 base short and J 4 bases short, with 7 bases between. This CDR3 region has 13 residues. The CDR3 protein is CASSLGRGYGYTF. In DNA, the CDR3 is TGTGCCAGCAGCTTAGGTAGGGGCTATGGCTACACCTTC.

V and J are TRBV24-1 and TRBJ1-1, with TRBD1 matching over 9 bases. Losses at the gene ends were 4 bases for V and 4 bases for J; bases not matched to a gene: 9. Germline V gene sequence: CDR1 KGHDR, CDR2 SFDVKD. The CDR3 loop spans 16 amino acids. The CDR3: CATSDPGQGDGTEAFF. For the CDR3, the DNA is TGTGCCACCAGTGACCCGGGACAGGGTGACGGCACTGAAGCTTTCTTT.

This chain uses TRBV4-1 with TRBJ1-2; possible D gene TRBD1, 6 bases. Trimming took 0 bases from V and 2 from J, leaving 10 bases between them. Germline CDR1 MGHRA, CDR2 YSYEKL. This CDR3 comprises 15 residues. CDR3 loop: CASSQDRGTNYGYTF. The CDR3 nucleotides read TGCGCCAGCAGCCAAGACAGGGGCACGAACTATGGCTACACCTTC.

The rearrangement joins TRBV5-4 to TRBJ2-3; maybe TRBD2 (5 bases). The V and J ends lost 4 bases and 5 bases respectively, with 20 bases between them. Per the germline V gene, CDR1 is SGHNT and CDR2 is YYREEE (reference sequence). The CDR3 sequence is 16 residues long. The CDR3 is CASSMGAALNGDTQYF. CDR3 bases: TGTGCCAGCAGCATGGGAGCGGCCTTGAATGGAGATACGCAGTATTTT.